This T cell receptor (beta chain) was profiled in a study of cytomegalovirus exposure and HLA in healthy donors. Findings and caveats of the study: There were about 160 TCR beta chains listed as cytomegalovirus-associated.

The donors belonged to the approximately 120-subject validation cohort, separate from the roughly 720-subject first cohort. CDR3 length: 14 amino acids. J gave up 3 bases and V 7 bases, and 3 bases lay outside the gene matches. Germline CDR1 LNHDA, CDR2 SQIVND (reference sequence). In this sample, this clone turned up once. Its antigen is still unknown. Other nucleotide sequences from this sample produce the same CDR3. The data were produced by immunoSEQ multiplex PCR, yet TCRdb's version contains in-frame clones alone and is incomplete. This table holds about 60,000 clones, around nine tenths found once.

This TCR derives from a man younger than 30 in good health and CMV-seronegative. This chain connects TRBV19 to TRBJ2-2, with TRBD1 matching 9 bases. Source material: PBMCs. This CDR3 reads CASIRTGDTGELFF. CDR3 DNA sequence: TGTGCCAGTATCAGGACAGGGGACACCGGGGAGCTGTTTTTT.